Sequencing of this T cell receptor (beta chain) was carried out in a study of T cell repertoires in aging, cancer and after chemotherapy. Study information: Pre- and post-chemotherapy samples were paired from glioblastoma patients treated with temozolomide-based therapy.

Peripheral blood genomic DNA, not sorted cells or RNA, was the template. V was trimmed by 4 bases and J by 7 bases, leaving 11 bases between them. The CDR3 runs 13 residues. Germline assignment: CDR1 SGHTA and CDR2 FQGNSA. Study-level points and caveats: Loss of evenness, beyond lost richness, contributed to age-related TCR diversity decline in cancer patients. In each cancer cohort, median generation probability increased across chemotherapy, suggesting thymic output rebounded. Untreated cancer patients had significantly lower blood TCR diversity than age-matched healthy donors.

A mixed TRB-A/B primer pool amplified rearranged TRB by multiplex touch-down PCR. One entry per CDR3 protein results from TCRdb running MiXCR on the multiplex PCR reads. The data contain several thousand distinct CDR3 sequences, 65% to 75% of them singletons. This clonotype occurred a few times. Antigen: not known. V and J are TRBV7-2 and TRBJ1-5; D is undetermined. The specimen sequenced was blood. This TCR was sampled from a human donor with a solid tumor. CDR3 amino acids: CASSSSRGQPQHF. The CDR3 DNA is TGTGCCAGCAGCTCAAGTCGAGGACAGCCCCAGCATTTT.